This TCR beta chain emerged from a study of blood T cells in healthy people across ages. A sample-barcoded 5' primer and a J-beta primer mix were used in a second PCR of roughly 6 to 11 cycles. Every cDNA molecule carried a tag from a template-switch adaptor bearing 12 random nucleotides. A single record per CDR3 protein comes from TCRdb applying MiXCR to the 5' RACE reads. This table has hundreds of thousands of distinct CDR3 sequences, roughly half appearing once. Germline V gene data show CDR1 as KGHSH and CDR2 as LQKENI. This CDR3 region has 14 residues. Broader study findings: Long-lived and aged donors differed, with more naive CD4+ cells and higher diversity in the long-lived. Naive T cell percentage and TCR beta diversity correlated strongly.

A remark on this clonotype: Its antigen is not known. One end of the junction fails to match germline, which may point to a read error.

The sequence derives from a woman older than 75 in good health. Sequenced input: blood. V gene TRBV18 combines with J gene TRBJ1-5; D call uncertain. CDR3 in DNA: TGTGTCAGCTCACCATGGCAGGAGAATCAGCCCCAGCATTTT. Encoded protein: CVSSPWQENQPQHF.